The sequence of this T cell receptor (beta chain) was determined in a study of shared T cell receptors in the human thymus. Sequencing used immunoSEQ multiplex PCR; TCRdb keeps in-frame clones, though not all of them. The repertoire holds about 540,000 clones, with 70% to 80% as singletons. Looked up from germline, CDR1 is LGHNA and CDR2 is YSLEER. V dropped 1 base and J dropped 4 bases, with 7 bases sitting between them. This CDR3 has 13 amino acids. These data were also filed under a second study, of human thymus T cells. That study reports: During corrective heart surgery, resections were taken, and the thymus tissue came from them. Related work found strong thymic repertoire overlap between unrelated individuals.

The chain employs TRBV4-3 and TRBJ1-1; D not resolved. Source material: thymocytes. The receptor's source is a boy younger than two with a congenital heart defect. The CDR3 bases are TGCGCCAGCAGCCAAGCAAGAGTCACTGAAGCTTTCTTT. This codes for CASSQARVTEAFF.